A selection of T cell receptor beta chains follows, all from one sample in a study of shared clonotypes between healthy human individuals. The protocol was immunoSEQ multiplex PCR, while the TCRdb copy is restricted to in-frame clones and leaves out a portion. The repertoire has about 2.2 million clones, around 93% of them found once; the top ten carry 1.5% to 2%. Sequencing was carried out using naive CD8+ T cells from PBMCs. All receptors derive from a man aged 18 to 35 in good health. Some clones in this sample may be carry-over from other donors' samples. CDR3s include the opening cysteine and the closing phenylalanine or tryptophan. D genes are given only for firm matches. Clone size, where shown, is once, few, many, or a class for clones that have expanded.

v_call	d_call	j_call	clone_size	cdr3_nt	cdr3_aa
TRBV7-9	-	TRBJ1-5	-	TGTGCCAGCAGCGCCGGAGGGCAGCCCCAGCATTTT	CASSAGGQPQHF
TRBV15	-	TRBJ1-5	once	TGTGCCACCAGTCCAGGGTCAAATCAGCCCCAGCATTTT	CATSPGSNQPQHF
TRBV28	TRBD2	TRBJ2-7	-	TGTGCCAGCAGTGGGTTAGCGGGAGGAAGGGTCGCCAAAACCTACGAGCAGTACTTC	CASSGLAGGRVAKTYEQYF
TRBV5-6	-	TRBJ1-4	-	TGTGCCAGCAGCGGGGGTGGAATTAATGAAAAACTGTTTTTT	CASSGGGINEKLFF
TRBV6-5	TRBD1	TRBJ2-1	-	TGTGCCAGCAGCGGACAGGGTCCCTACAATGAGCAGTTCTTC	CASSGQGPYNEQFF
TRBV6-1	-	TRBJ2-7	-	TGTGCCAGCAGTGAAGGTGGAGAGGCGGGATACGAGCAGTACTTC	CASSEGGEAGYEQYF
TRBV7-9	TRBD2	TRBJ2-5	-	TGTGCCAGCAGCTTAGGGAGGCTAGCGGAACTCCAAGAGACCCAGTACTTC	CASSLGRLAELQETQYF
TRBV27	-	TRBJ2-3	once	TGTGCCAGCAGTTTAAGGTTAGGGTACCCAGATACGCAGTATTTT	CASSLRLGYPDTQYF
TRBV5-1	TRBD1	TRBJ2-2	once	TGCGCCAGCAGTATCGGCCAGGGGGTTAACACCGGGGAGCTGTTTTTT	CASSIGQGVNTGELFF
TRBV29-1	-	TRBJ2-2	-	TGCAGCGCCCTGACAGGGACGGGGGTCACCGGGGAGCTGTTTTTT	CSALTGTGVTGELFF
TRBV7-7	-	TRBJ2-1	-	TGTGCCAGCAGCCTAGGGCAGGGCCCCTACAATGAGCAGTTCTTC	CASSLGQGPYNEQFF
TRBV4-2	-	TRBJ2-7	-	TGTGCCAGCAGCCAAGAGGTTCAGGGCACCTACGAGCAGTACTTC	CASSQEVQGTYEQYF
TRBV10-2	-	TRBJ2-7	-	TGCGCCAGCAGTGAGGGGTGGGTTGGCGAGCAGTACTTC	CASSEGWVGEQYF
TRBV2	-	TRBJ2-1	-	TGTGCCAGCAGTGAAGACTATGGGTACAATGAGCAGTTCTTC	CASSEDYGYNEQFF
TRBV7-9	-	TRBJ2-4	-	TGTGCCAGCAGCTCTCCGGTAGCCAAAAACATTCAGTACTTC	CASSSPVAKNIQYF